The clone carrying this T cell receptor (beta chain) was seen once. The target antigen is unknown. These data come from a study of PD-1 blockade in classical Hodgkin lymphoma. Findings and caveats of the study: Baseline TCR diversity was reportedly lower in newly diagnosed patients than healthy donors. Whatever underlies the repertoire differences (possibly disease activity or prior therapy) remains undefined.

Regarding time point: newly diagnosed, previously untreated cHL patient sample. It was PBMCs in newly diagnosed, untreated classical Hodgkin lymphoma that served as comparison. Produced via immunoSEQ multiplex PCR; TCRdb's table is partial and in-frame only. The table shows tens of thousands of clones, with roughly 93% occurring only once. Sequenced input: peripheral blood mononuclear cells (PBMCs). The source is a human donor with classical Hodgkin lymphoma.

The CDR3 protein is CASGTGTSTDTQYF. The CDR3 nucleotides are TGTGCCAGCGGGACAGGGACTAGCACAGATACGCAGTATTTT. This chain uses TRBV7-3 with TRBJ2-3, with 9 positions matching TRBD1. Germline CDR1 SGHTA, CDR2 FQGTGA. With V trimmed by 8 bases and J by 0 bases, 3 bases remained unmatched. This CDR3 spans 14 amino acids.